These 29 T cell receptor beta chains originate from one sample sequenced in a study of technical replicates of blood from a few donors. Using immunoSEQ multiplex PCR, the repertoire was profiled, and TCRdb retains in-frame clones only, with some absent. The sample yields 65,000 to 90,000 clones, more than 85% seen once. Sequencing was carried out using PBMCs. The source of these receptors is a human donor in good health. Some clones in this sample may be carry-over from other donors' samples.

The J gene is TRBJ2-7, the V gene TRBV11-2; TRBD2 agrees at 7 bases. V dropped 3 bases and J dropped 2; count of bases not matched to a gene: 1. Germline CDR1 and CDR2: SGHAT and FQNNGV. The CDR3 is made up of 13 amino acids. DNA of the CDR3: TGTGCCAGCAGCTTCGGACTAGCCTACGAGCAGTACTTC. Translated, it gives CASSFGLAYEQYF.

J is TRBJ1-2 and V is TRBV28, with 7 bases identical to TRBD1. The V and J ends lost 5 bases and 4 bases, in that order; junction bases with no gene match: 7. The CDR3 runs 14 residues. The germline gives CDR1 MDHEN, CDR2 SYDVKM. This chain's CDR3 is CASSLRTGAYGYTF. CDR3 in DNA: TGTGCCAGCAGTCTCCGGACAGGAGCCTATGGCTACACCTTC.

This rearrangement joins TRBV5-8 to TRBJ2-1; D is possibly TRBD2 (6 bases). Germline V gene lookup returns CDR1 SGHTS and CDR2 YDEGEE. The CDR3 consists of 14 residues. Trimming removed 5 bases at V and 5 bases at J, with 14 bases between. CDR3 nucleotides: TGTGCCAGCAGTCCACCGACTAGAAACAATGAGCAGTTCTTC. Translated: CASSPPTRNNEQFF.

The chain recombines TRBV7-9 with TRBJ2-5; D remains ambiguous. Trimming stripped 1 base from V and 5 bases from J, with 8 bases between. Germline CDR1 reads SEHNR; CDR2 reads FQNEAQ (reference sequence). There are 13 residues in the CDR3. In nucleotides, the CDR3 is TGTGCCAGCAGCTTAGTTACAGATGAGACCCAGTACTTC. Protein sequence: CASSLVTDETQYF.

CDR3 in amino acids: CASSPYTGQETQYF. In nucleotides, the CDR3 is TGTGCCAGCTCACCATACACAGGGCAAGAGACCCAGTACTTC. The V call is TRBV18, the J call TRBJ2-5; tentative D call: TRBD1 (6 bases). The ends were cut back, 2 bases at V and 2 bases at J, with 9 bases in the middle. This CDR3 is built from 14 residues. Germline V CDR1 and CDR2: KGHSH, LQKENI.

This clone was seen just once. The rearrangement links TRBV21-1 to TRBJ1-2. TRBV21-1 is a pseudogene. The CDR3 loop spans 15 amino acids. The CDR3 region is CASSIPAGSMGFYTF. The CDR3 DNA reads TGTGCCAGCAGCATACCGGCGGGGAGTATGGGATTCTACACCTTC.

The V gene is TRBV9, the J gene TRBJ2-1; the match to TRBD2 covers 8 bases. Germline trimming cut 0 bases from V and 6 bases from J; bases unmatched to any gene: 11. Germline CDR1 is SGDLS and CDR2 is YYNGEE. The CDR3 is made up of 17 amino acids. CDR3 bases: TGTGCCAGCAGCGTAGCGGGATGGGCGGGAGGAGGCAATGAGCAGTTCTTC. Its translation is CASSVAGWAGGGNEQFF.

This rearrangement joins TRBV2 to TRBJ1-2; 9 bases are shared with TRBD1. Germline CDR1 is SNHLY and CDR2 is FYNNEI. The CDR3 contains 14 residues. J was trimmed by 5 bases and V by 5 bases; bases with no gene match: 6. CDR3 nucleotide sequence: TGTGCCAGCAGTCCGGACAGGGGTTCGTATGGCTACACCTTC. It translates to CASSPDRGSYGYTF. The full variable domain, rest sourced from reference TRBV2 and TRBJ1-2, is EPEVTQTPSHQVTQMGQEVILRCVPISNHLYFYWYRQILGQKVEFLVSFYNNEISEKSEIFDDQFSVERPDGSNFTLKIRSTKLEDSAMYFCASSPDRGSYGYTFGSGTRLTVV.

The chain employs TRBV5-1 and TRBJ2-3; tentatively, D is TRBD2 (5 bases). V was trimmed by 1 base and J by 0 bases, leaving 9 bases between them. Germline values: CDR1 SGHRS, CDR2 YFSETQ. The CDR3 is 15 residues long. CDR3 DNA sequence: TGCGCCAGCAGCTTGTCGGGGATTAGCACAGATACGCAGTATTTT. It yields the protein CASSLSGISTDTQYF.

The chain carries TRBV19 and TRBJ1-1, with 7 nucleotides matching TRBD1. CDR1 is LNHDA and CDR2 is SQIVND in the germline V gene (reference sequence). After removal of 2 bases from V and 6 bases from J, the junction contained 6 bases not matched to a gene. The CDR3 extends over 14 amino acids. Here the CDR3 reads CASSIQGVGAEAFF. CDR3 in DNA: TGTGCCAGTAGTATACAGGGGGTAGGAGCTGAAGCTTTCTTT.

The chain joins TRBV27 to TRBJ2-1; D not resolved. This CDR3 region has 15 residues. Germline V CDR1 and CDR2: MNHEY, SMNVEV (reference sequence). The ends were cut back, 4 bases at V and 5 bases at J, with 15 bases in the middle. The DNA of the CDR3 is TGTGCCAGCAGTTCGGTCGTCAACCCGGACAATGAGCAGTTCTTC. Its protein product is CASSSVVNPDNEQFF.

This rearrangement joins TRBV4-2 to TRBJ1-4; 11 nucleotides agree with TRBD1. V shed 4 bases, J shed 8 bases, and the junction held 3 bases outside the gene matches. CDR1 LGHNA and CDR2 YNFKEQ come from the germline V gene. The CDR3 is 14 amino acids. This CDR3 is CASSRDRGNEKLFF. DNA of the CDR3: TGTGCCAGCAGCCGGGACAGGGGGAACGAAAAACTGTTTTTT.

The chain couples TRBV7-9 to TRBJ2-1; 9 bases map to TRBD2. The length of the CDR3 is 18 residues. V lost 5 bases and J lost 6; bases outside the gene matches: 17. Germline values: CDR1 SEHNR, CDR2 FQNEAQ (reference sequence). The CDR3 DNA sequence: TGTGCCAGCAGCACCCTCTTTGAGCGGGGGGCCTCCCCCAATGAGCAGTTCTTC. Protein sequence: CASSTLFERGASPNEQFF.

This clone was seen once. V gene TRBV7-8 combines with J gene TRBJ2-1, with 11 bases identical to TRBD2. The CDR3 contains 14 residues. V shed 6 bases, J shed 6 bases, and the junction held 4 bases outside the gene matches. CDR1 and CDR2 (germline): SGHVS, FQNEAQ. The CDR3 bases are TGTGCCAGCAGTATAGCGGGAGGGGGCAATGAGCAGTTCTTC. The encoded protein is CASSIAGGGNEQFF.

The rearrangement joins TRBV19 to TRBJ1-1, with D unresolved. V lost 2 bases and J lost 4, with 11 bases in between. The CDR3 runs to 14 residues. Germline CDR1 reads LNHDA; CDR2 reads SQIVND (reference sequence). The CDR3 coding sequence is TGTGCCAGTAGTATACCGCAATCGGGCACTGAAGCTTTCTTT. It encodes CASSIPQSGTEAFF.

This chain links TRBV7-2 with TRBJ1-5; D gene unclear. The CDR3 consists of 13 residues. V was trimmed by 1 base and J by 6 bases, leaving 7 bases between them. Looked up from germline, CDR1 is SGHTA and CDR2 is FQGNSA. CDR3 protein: CASSLGPGQPQHF. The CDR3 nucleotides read TGTGCCAGCAGCTTAGGACCGGGTCAGCCCCAGCATTTT.

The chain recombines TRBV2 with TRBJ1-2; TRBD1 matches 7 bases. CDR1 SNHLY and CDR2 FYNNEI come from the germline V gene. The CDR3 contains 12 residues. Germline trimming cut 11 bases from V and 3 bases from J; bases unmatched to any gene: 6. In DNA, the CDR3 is TGTGCCGGCTACACAGGGGACTATGGCTACACCTTC. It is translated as CAGYTGDYGYTF.

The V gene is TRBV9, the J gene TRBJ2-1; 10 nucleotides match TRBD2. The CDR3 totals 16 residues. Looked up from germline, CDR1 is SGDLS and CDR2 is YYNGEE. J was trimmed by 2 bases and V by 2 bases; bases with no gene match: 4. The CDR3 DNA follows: TGTGCCAGCAGCGTGTGGCTAGCGGGGGCCTACAATGAGCAGTTCTTC. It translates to CASSVWLAGAYNEQFF.

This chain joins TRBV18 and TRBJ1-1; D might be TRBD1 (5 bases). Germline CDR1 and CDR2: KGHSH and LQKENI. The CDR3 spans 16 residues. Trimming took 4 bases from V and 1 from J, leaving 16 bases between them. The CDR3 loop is CASSLLTVGQNTEAFF. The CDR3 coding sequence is TGTGCCAGCTCACTTTTGACAGTAGGACAGAACACTGAAGCTTTCTTT.

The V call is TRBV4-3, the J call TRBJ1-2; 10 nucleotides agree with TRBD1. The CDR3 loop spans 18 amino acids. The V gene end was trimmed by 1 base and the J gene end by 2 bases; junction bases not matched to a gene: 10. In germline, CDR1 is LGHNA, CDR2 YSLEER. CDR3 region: CASSQGRGTGASNYGYTF. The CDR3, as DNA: TGCGCCAGCAGCCAAGGTCGGGGGACAGGGGCTTCGAACTATGGCTACACCTTC.

CDR3 protein: CASSLRDRGPYEQYF. CDR3 in DNA: TGTGCCAGCAGCCTCCGGGACAGGGGTCCCTACGAGCAGTACTTC. This chain links TRBV9 with TRBJ2-7, with 10 nucleotides matching TRBD1. Germline V gives CDR1 SGDLS, CDR2 YYNGEE. The CDR3 spans 15 residues. J lost 2 bases, V lost 4 bases, and 6 bases had no gene match.

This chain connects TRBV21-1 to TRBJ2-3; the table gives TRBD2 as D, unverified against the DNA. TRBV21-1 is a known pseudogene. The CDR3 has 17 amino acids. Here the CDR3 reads CASSTRPAGESTDTQYF. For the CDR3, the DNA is TGTGCCAGCAGCACCCGACCAGCGGGAGAAAGCACAGATACGCAGTATTTT.

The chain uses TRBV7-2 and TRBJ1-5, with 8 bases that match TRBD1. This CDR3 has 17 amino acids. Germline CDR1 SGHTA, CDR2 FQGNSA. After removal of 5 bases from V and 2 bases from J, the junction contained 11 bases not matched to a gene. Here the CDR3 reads CASSPSRTGIGNQPQHF. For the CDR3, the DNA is TGTGCCAGCAGCCCTTCGAGGACAGGGATCGGCAATCAGCCCCAGCATTTT.

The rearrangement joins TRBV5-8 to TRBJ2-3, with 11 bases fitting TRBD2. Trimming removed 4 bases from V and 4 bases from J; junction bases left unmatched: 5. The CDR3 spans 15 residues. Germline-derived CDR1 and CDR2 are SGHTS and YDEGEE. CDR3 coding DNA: TGTGCCAGCAGCCAGCGACTAGCGGGGCCAGATACGCAGTATTTT. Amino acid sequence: CASSQRLAGPDTQYF.

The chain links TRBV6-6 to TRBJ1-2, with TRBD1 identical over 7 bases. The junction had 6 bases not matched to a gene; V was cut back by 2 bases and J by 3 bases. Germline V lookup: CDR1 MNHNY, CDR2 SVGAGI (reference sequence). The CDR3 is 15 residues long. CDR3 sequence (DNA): TGTGCCAGCAGTTACCCGACCGGGACAGACTATGGCTACACCTTC. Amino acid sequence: CASSYPTGTDYGYTF.

DNA for the CDR3: TGTGCCAGCAGCTTCATAGCGGGGGGGCGGTCAGAGACCCAGTACTTC. This sequence encodes CASSFIAGGRSETQYF. V gene TRBV5-6 combines with J gene TRBJ2-5; 11 nucleotides agree with TRBD2. Germline assignment: CDR1 SGHDT and CDR2 YYEEEE. V dropped 2 bases and J dropped 4; count of bases not matched to a gene: 7. The CDR3 spans 16 residues. The full variable domain, its missing parts supplied by reference TRBV5-6 and TRBJ2-5, is DAGVTQSPTHLIKTRGQQVTLRCSPKSGHDTVSWYQQALGQGPQFIFQYYEEEERQRGNFPDRFSGHQFPNYSSELNVNALLLGDSALYLCASSFIAGGRSETQYFGPGTRLLVL.

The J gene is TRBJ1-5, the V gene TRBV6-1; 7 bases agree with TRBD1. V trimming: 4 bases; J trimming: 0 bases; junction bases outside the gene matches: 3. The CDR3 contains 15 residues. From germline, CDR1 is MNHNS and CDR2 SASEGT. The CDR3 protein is CASSGGTVSNQPQHF. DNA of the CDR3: TGTGCCAGCAGTGGCGGGACAGTTAGCAATCAGCCCCAGCATTTT.

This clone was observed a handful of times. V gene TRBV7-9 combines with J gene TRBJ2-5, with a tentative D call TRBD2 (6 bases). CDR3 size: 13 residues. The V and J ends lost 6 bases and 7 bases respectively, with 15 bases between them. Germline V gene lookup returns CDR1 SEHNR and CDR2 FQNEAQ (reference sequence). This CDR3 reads CASSSWRDGTQYF. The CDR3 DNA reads TGTGCCAGCAGTTCCTGGCGGGACGGGACCCAGTACTTC.

CDR3 sequence: CASSLQGGQEAFF. CDR3 nucleotide sequence: TGTGCCAGCAGCTTACAGGGGGGCCAGGAGGCTTTCTTT. This chain joins TRBV7-9 and TRBJ1-1, with 7 nucleotides matching TRBD1. Unmatched junction bases numbered 8, after V lost 2 bases and J lost 11 bases. The CDR3 extends over 13 amino acids. Germline V lookup: CDR1 SEHNR, CDR2 FQNEAQ (reference sequence).